This T cell receptor beta chain was recorded in a study of T cell clones after liver transplantation. Study details: Immunosuppression withdrawal was tried within 2 years after liver transplantation in this trial. Points from the study as a whole: Small, mixed patient groups and varying post-transplant times limit these conclusions. Graft donor-reactive T cells may have migrated into the graft rather than being deleted.

A word on this clone: What it binds is unknown.

Thawed unstimulated PBMCs were FACS-sorted by CD3, CD4 and CD8 into two populations. Profiled with immunoSEQ multiplex PCR; TCRdb holds only in-frame clones, not every one. The repertoire holds tens of thousands of clones, with 70% to 80% as singletons. This TCR derives from a human donor who received a liver transplant. The source was CD4+ T cells from blood, collected before liver transplant.

The CDR3 reads CASSLPRTGPRQPQHF. In nucleotides, the CDR3 is TGTGCCAGCAGTTTACCACGGACAGGGCCCAGACAGCCCCAGCATTTT. The rearrangement joins TRBV27 to TRBJ1-5; TRBD1 matches 8 bases. The CDR3 sequence is 16 residues long. The germline gives CDR1 MNHEY, CDR2 SMNVEV (reference sequence). Trimming cost V 2 bases and J 7 bases; bases outside gene matches: 10.